This entry describes one T cell receptor beta chain. These data belong to a study of blood T cell repertoires in COVID-19. In germline, CDR1 is SGHTA, CDR2 FQGTGA. There are 16 residues in the CDR3. J lost 4 bases, V lost 5 bases, and 6 bases had no gene match. Libraries were prepared by immunoSEQ multiplex PCR; TCRdb keeps only in-frame clonotypes and omits some of them. The sample shows over 250,000 clones, approximately 90% of them seen only once. The sequence came from a woman between 25 and 40 years old who had recovered from COVID-19. The specimen sequenced was PBMCs or T cells enriched from blood (not recorded which). J is TRBJ2-2 and V is TRBV7-3, with 11 bases matching TRBD2. For the CDR3, the DNA is TGTGCCAGCAGCGAGGGGACTAGCGGAGTCACCGGGGAGCTGTTTTTT. This sequence encodes CASSEGTSGVTGELFF.